These 29 T cell receptor beta chains were sequenced from one sample in a study of CD8+ T cells in alopecia areata. TCR sequencing used cDNA made by reverse transcription of extracted RNA. Only in-frame clones appear in the TCRdb table, and some are missing; sequencing was by immunoSEQ multiplex PCR. This table has about 70,000 clones, under 55% appearing once. The material was CD8+ T cells sorted from blood, obtained at week 0. The receptors come from a human donor with alopecia areata.

This clone appeared a few times. The chain employs TRBV5-4 and TRBJ2-1; tentative D call: TRBD2 (6 bases). Trimming cost V 0 bases and J 9 bases, with 16 bases left between them. Per germline, CDR1 SGHNT and CDR2 YYREEE (reference sequence). The CDR3 is 15 residues long. CDR3 DNA: TGTGCCAGCAGCTTGGAGAGTAGCGACGGGGGTGAGCAGTTCTTC. Amino acids: CASSLESSDGGEQFF.

The rearrangement joins TRBV29-1 to TRBJ2-5; TRBD1 is a possible D gene (5 bases). Trimming took off 6 bases at V and 3 bases at J, with 8 bases between the two ends. The CDR3 is 11 amino acids. From germline, CDR1 is SQVTM and CDR2 ANQGSEA. DNA of the CDR3: TGCAGCGTCTTGACAGAAGAGACCCAGTACTTC. Encoded protein: CSVLTEETQYF.

V gene TRBV11-2 combines with J gene TRBJ2-1; tentative D call: TRBD1 (6 bases). Germline loops: CDR1 SGHAT, CDR2 FQNNGV. The CDR3 covers 15 residues. V was trimmed by 0 bases and J by 12 bases, leaving 18 bases between them. In DNA form, the CDR3 reads TGTGCCAGCAGCTTAGACAGCAAACCAACAGGGATGCAGTTCTTC. This encodes CASSLDSKPTGMQFF.

The V call is TRBV6-1, the J call TRBJ1-2; no clear D. This CDR3 has 12 residues. V lost 6 bases to trimming and J lost 8 bases, with 13 bases between them. The germline CDR1 and CDR2 sequences are MNHNS and SASEGT. For the CDR3, the DNA is TGTGCCAGCAGCAAAACGGAAAGAGGCTACACCTTC. Its protein is CASSKTERGYTF.

The rearrangement joins TRBV29-1 to TRBJ2-6; the match to TRBD1 covers 8 bases. J was trimmed by 2 bases and V by 4 bases; bases with no gene match: 4. Looked up from germline, CDR1 is SQVTM and CDR2 is ANQGSEA. CDR3 size: 15 residues. CDR3 nucleotides: TGCAGCGTTGTCGACAGGGGTACTGGGGCCAACGTCCTGACTTTC. Translation gives CSVVDRGTGANVLTF. Full variable domain (remainder filled in from reference TRBV29-1 and TRBJ2-6): SAVISQKPSRDICQRGTSLTIQCQVDSQVTMMFWYRQQPGQSLTLIATANQGSEATYESGFVIDKFPISRPNLTFSTLTVSNMSPEDSSIYLCSVVDRGTGANVLTFGAGSRLTVL.

This clone was detected only a few times. The chain is built from TRBV19 and TRBJ2-4, with D perhaps being TRBD1 or TRBD2 (6 bases each). Germline-derived CDR1 and CDR2 are LNHDA and SQIVND (reference sequence). This CDR3 spans 16 amino acids. V was cut by 5 bases and J by 3 bases, with 17 bases left in between. The CDR3 here is CASSEVGGHGKNIQYF. The CDR3 nucleotides read TGTGCCAGTAGTGAGGTTGGGGGGCACGGCAAAAACATTCAGTACTTC. Looking up the rest from reference TRBV19 and TRBJ2-4 gives the full variable domain: DGGITQSPKYLFRKEGQNVTLSCEQNLNHDAMYWYRQDPGQGLRLIYYSQIVNDFQKGDIAEGYSVSREKKESFPLTVTSAQKNPTAFYLCASSEVGGHGKNIQYFGAGTRLSVL.

This clone was found once. The chain employs TRBV29-1 and TRBJ2-1; the D is unclear. Trimming cost V 0 bases and J 7 bases, with 4 bases left between them. The CDR3 is made up of 11 amino acids. Per germline, CDR1 SQVTM and CDR2 ANQGSEA. CDR3 nucleotides: TGCAGCGTTGAAGAGGGGAATGAGCAGTTCTTC. Protein: CSVEEGNEQFF.

The sample holds a few counts of this clone. This sequence joins TRBV13 and TRBJ2-1; 14 nucleotides line up with TRBD2. The germline gives CDR1 PRHDT, CDR2 FYEKMQ (reference sequence). J lost 10 bases, V lost 3 bases, and 5 bases had no gene match. This CDR3 region has 15 residues. CDR3 loop: CASSLTSGRAGEQFF. The DNA for the CDR3 is TGTGCCAGCAGCTTGACTAGCGGGAGGGCCGGGGAGCAGTTCTTC.

This chain connects TRBV7-9 to TRBJ2-3; 9 nucleotides agree with TRBD1. The V segment lost 4 bases and the J segment 1 base; nucleotides outside the gene matches: 3. The CDR3 covers 15 residues. Germline CDR1 SEHNR, CDR2 FQNEAQ (reference sequence). The CDR3 nucleotides are TGTGCCAGCAGCTCCCGGACAGGGGGCACAGATACGCAGTATTTT. Translation gives CASSSRTGGTDTQYF.

The chain recombines TRBV7-9 with TRBJ2-2, with 12 bases matching TRBD2. Trimming removed 5 bases from V and 4 bases from J; junction bases left unmatched: 8. Germline V gene lookup returns CDR1 SEHNR and CDR2 FQNEAQ (reference sequence). This CDR3 has 17 amino acids. The CDR3 DNA reads TGTGCCAGCAGCCCGAGACTAGCGGGAGTTGTCACCGGGGAGCTGTTTTTT. Its protein is CASSPRLAGVVTGELFF.

The chain employs TRBV28 and TRBJ2-5, with no clear D. Looked up from germline, CDR1 is MDHEN and CDR2 is SYDVKM. Trimming took off 3 bases at V and 5 bases at J, with 4 bases between the two ends. The CDR3 is 11 residues long. For the CDR3, the DNA is TGTGCCAGCAGTTTTAGCGAGACCCAGTACTTC. It specifies CASSFSETQYF.

This clone was seen only a few times. The chain is built from TRBV19 and TRBJ2-7, with 10 bases identical to TRBD2. This CDR3 is 15 amino acids long. From germline, CDR1 is LNHDA and CDR2 SQIVND (reference sequence). V shed 3 bases, J shed 3 bases, and the junction held 5 bases outside the gene matches. This CDR3 reads CASSIGTSAYYEQYF. The CDR3, as DNA: TGTGCCAGTAGTATCGGGACTAGCGCGTACTACGAGCAGTACTTC.

The chain uses TRBV5-6 and TRBJ2-5; no clear D gene. The length of the CDR3 is 15 residues. The V and J ends lost 4 bases and 1 base respectively, with 14 bases between them. Germline V gene sequence: CDR1 SGHDT, CDR2 YYEEEE. Here the CDR3 DNA reads TGTGCCAGCAGCGACACAGTGGCTATCCAAGAGACCCAGTACTTC. This sequence encodes CASSDTVAIQETQYF.

CDR3 sequence (DNA): TGTGCCAGCAGCTCCCTATTAGGGATAGGTGGGAAGACCCAGTACTTC. This sequence encodes CASSSLLGIGGKTQYF. The genes are TRBV5-4 and TRBJ2-5; D is undetermined. The CDR3 is 16 residues long. Trimming took 3 bases from V and 6 from J, leaving 21 bases between them. In germline, CDR1 is SGHNT, CDR2 YYREEE (reference sequence).

This chain links TRBV5-6 with TRBJ2-7; 7 bases are a match to TRBD1. Germline V gene data show CDR1 as SGHDT and CDR2 as YYEEEE. V lost 0 bases to trimming and J lost 5 bases; unmatched junction nucleotides: 5. The CDR3 length is 14 residues. CDR3 nucleotide sequence: TGTGCCAGCAGCTTGGACAGGGGAGTAGACGAGCAGTACTTC. Encoded protein: CASSLDRGVDEQYF.

This clone was seen more than once but under ten times. The CDR3 bases are TGCAGCGTTGAAATCCCCAGCAACCCCTACGAGCAGTACTTC. It yields the protein CSVEIPSNPYEQYF. The V gene is TRBV29-1, the J gene TRBJ2-7; D is unclear. V lost 2 bases to trimming and J lost 2 bases, with 13 bases between them. Germline assignment: CDR1 SQVTM and CDR2 ANQGSEA. The CDR3 length is 14 residues.

This clone was detected a few times. The genes are TRBV11-2 and TRBJ2-3; D tentatively reads TRBD1 or TRBD2 (5 bases each). This CDR3 region has 16 residues. V lost 4 bases and J lost 5, with 19 bases in between. CDR1 and CDR2 from the germline V gene are SGHAT and FQNNGV. In DNA form, the CDR3 reads TGTGCCAGCAGCTCAGTCTCCGGGACCCTCCTAGATACGCAGTATTTT. Translation gives CASSSVSGTLLDTQYF.

This clone was seen a few times. The genes are TRBV5-6 and TRBJ2-3; D possibly uses TRBD1 or TRBD2 (5 bases each). In germline, CDR1 is SGHDT, CDR2 YYEEEE. CDR3 length: 17 amino acids. V lost 2 bases to trimming and J lost 0 bases, with 16 bases between them. CDR3 in DNA: TGTGCCAGCAGCTTTTCCGCGGGCAGGGAAAGCACAGATACGCAGTATTTT. Translated: CASSFSAGRESTDTQYF.

In this sample, this clone turned up a few times. This rearrangement joins TRBV25-1 to TRBJ2-5; D ambiguous. CDR1 and CDR2 (germline): MGHDK, SYGVNS. This CDR3 has 14 amino acids. Trimming took 3 bases from V and 2 from J, leaving 10 bases between them. The CDR3 region is CASSDLRSQETQYF. CDR3 bases: TGTGCCAGCAGTGATCTGCGGAGTCAAGAGACCCAGTACTTC.

This clone was counted a few times. V and J are TRBV29-1 and TRBJ2-7; 9 bases are shared with TRBD1. The CDR3 is made up of 15 amino acids. The germline V gene encodes CDR1 SQVTM and CDR2 ANQGSEA. The V and J ends lost 2 bases and 3 bases, in that order; junction bases with no gene match: 8. CDR3 bases: TGCAGCGTTGAATCCCCGGACAGGGGAAACTACGAGCAGTACTTC. Protein sequence: CSVESPDRGNYEQYF.

The chain is built from TRBV29-1 and TRBJ2-7; D ambiguous. Germline V gene lookup returns CDR1 SQVTM and CDR2 ANQGSEA. Deletions cut 7 bases from V and 6 bases from J, with 10 bases between. The CDR3 spans 10 residues. CDR3 protein: CSALASEQYF. In nucleotides, the CDR3 is TGCAGCGCCCTGGCGAGCGAGCAGTACTTC.

For the CDR3, the DNA is TGCAGCGTTGATCCCCCCGGGGTCTCTAATGAGCAGTTCTTC. This gives the protein CSVDPPGVSNEQFF. The chain carries TRBV29-1 and TRBJ2-1; TRBD2 is a possible D gene (5 bases). Germline lookup yields CDR1 SQVTM and CDR2 ANQGSEA. The CDR3 is made up of 14 amino acids. V was clipped by 3 bases and J by 7 bases, with 16 bases between them.

The V call is TRBV5-6, the J call TRBJ2-5, with D perhaps matching TRBD1 (6 bases). V was shortened by 1 base and J by 2 bases, with 6 bases between the two germline ends. Germline CDR1 reads SGHDT; CDR2 reads YYEEEE. This CDR3 comprises 13 residues. CDR3 in amino acids: CASSLQGQETQYF. Here the CDR3 DNA reads TGTGCCAGCAGCTTGCAGGGGCAAGAGACCCAGTACTTC.

Only a few counts were recorded for this clone. This chain joins TRBV7-9 and TRBJ2-7; maybe TRBD1 (6 bases). V was shortened by 5 bases and J by 5 bases, with 22 bases between the two germline ends. The CDR3 length is 16 residues. Germline-derived CDR1 and CDR2 are SEHNR and FQNEAQ (reference sequence). The CDR3 protein is CASSPASPQGSNEQYF. Here the CDR3 DNA reads TGTGCCAGCAGCCCAGCATCCCCACAGGGATCGAACGAGCAGTACTTC.

This clone has only a few counts. The chain links TRBV5-1 to TRBJ2-1, with D unresolved. This CDR3 comprises 13 residues. Germline V gene lookup returns CDR1 SGHRS and CDR2 YFSETQ. The V gene lost 0 bases and the J gene lost 9 bases, with 10 bases spanning the gap. CDR3 loop: CASSLDGKSEQFF. The CDR3 DNA is TGCGCCAGCAGCTTGGACGGCAAAAGTGAGCAGTTCTTC.

The genes are TRBV27 and TRBJ2-3, with TRBD2 matching 10 bases. The CDR3 has 13 amino acids. Germline V gene data show CDR1 as MNHEY and CDR2 as SMNVEV (reference sequence). V was pared by 9 bases and J by 6 bases, with 6 bases of the junction left unmatched. For the CDR3, the DNA is TGTGCCAGTAATAGCGGGAGGTCTGATACGCAGTATTTT. It encodes CASNSGRSDTQYF.

This clone has a handful of counts. The V call is TRBV29-1, the J call TRBJ1-1, with no clear D. V was cut by 4 bases and J by 1 base, with 7 bases left in between. The germline V gene encodes CDR1 SQVTM and CDR2 ANQGSEA. This CDR3 is 12 amino acids long. The CDR3 DNA reads TGCAGCGTTGGGCAATCGAACACTGAAGCTTTCTTT. This gives the protein CSVGQSNTEAFF.

In its sample, this clone was seen once. The V call is TRBV9, the J call TRBJ2-1; D could derive from TRBD1 or TRBD2 (5 bases each). V shed 4 bases and J shed 8 bases, with 19 bases lying between them. The CDR3 covers 15 residues. CDR1 and CDR2 from the germline V gene are SGDLS and YYNGEE. DNA for the CDR3: TGTGCCAGCAGCCCCCGAAGGAGGACACGACATGAGCAGTTCTTC. Translation gives CASSPRRRTRHEQFF.

V is TRBV29-1 and J is TRBJ2-2; 8 nucleotides match TRBD2. Germline CDR1 reads SQVTM; CDR2 reads ANQGSEA. V shed 6 bases, J shed 2 bases, and the junction held 8 bases outside the gene matches. The CDR3 is made up of 15 amino acids. CDR3: CSVDIAGRNTGELFF. The CDR3, as DNA: TGCAGCGTGGACATAGCGGGGCGAAACACCGGGGAGCTGTTTTTT.